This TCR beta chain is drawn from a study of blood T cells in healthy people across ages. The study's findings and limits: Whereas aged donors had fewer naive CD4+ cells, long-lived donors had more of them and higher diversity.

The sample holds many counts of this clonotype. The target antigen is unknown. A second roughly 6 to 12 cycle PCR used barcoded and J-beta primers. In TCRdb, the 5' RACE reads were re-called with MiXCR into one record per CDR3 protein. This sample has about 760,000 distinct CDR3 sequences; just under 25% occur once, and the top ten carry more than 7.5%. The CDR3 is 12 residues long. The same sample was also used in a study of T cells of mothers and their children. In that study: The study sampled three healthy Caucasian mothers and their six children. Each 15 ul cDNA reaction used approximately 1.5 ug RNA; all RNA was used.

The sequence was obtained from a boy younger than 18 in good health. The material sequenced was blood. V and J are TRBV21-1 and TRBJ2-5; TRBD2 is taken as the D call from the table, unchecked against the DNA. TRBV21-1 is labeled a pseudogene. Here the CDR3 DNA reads TGTGCCAGCAGCGCGGGAGGAGAGACCCAGTACTTC. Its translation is CASSAGGETQYF.